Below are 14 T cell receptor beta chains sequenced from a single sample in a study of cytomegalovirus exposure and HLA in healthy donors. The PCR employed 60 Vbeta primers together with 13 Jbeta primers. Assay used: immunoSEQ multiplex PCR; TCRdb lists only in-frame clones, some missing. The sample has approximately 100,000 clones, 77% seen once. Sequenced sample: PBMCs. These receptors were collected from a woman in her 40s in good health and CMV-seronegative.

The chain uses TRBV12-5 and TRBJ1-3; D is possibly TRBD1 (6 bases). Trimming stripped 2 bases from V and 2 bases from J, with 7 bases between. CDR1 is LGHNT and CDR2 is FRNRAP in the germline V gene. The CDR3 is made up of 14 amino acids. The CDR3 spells CASGLSGAGNTIYF. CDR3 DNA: TGTGCTAGTGGTTTGTCAGGGGCTGGAAACACCATATATTTT.

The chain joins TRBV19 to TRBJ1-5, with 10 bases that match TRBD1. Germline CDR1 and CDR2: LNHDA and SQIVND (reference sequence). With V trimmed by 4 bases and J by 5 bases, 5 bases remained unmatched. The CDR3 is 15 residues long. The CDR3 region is CASSTPGQGYQPQHF. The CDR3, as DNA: TGTGCCAGTAGTACCCCGGGACAGGGGTATCAGCCCCAGCATTTT.

The CDR3 loop reads CSVGRTEYNEQFF. For the CDR3, the DNA is TGCAGCGTTGGGAGGACAGAATACAATGAGCAGTTCTTC. This chain links TRBV29-1 with TRBJ2-1; D may be TRBD1 (6 bases). V lost 4 bases and J lost 4, with 11 bases in between. CDR3 length equals 13 residues. CDR1 and CDR2 (germline): SQVTM, ANQGSEA.

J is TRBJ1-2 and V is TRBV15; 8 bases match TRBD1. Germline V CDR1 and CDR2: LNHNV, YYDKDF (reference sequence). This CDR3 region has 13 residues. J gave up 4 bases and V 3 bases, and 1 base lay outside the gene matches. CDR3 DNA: TGTGCCACCAGCAGTGGGACAGGCTATGGCTACACCTTC. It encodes CATSSGTGYGYTF.

CDR3 coding DNA: TGTGCCTGGAGTGTACGAGCGACTGGAAACACCATATATTTT. It translates to CAWSVRATGNTIYF. The chain joins TRBV30 to TRBJ1-3, with D unresolved. The CDR3 is made up of 14 amino acids. Germline values: CDR1 GTSNPN, CDR2 SVGIG (reference sequence). Deletions cut 0 bases from V and 2 bases from J, with 8 bases between.

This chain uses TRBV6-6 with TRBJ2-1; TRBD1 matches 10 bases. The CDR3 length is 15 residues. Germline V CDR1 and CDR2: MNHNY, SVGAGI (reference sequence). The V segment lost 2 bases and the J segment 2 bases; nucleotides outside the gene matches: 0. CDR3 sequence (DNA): TGTGCCAGCAGTTACGACAGGGGGCCCTACAATGAGCAGTTCTTC. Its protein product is CASSYDRGPYNEQFF.

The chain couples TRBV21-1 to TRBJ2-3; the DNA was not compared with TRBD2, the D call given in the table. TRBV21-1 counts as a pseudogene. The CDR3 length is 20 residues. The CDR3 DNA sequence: TGTGCCAGCAGCAAGCCCGGGACTAGCGGGGGGGCCTTGGGCACAGATACGCAGTATTTT. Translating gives CASSKPGTSGGALGTDTQYF.

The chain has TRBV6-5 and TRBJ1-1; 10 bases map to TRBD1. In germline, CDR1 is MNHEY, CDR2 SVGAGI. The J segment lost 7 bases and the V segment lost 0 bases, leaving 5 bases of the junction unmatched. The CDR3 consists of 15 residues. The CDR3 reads CASSYSDRGQGEAFF. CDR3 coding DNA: TGTGCCAGCAGTTACTCCGACAGGGGGCAAGGTGAAGCTTTCTTT.

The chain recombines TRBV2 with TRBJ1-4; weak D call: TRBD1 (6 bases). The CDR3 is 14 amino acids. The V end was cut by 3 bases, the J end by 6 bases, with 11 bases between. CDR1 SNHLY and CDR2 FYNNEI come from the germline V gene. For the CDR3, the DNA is TGTGCCAGCAGTGAGTGGACAGAACATGAAAAACTGTTTTTT. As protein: CASSEWTEHEKLFF. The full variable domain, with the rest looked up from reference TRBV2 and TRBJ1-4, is EPEVTQTPSHQVTQMGQEVILRCVPISNHLYFYWYRQILGQKVEFLVSFYNNEISEKSEIFDDQFSVERPDGSNFTLKIRSTKLEDSAMYFCASSEWTEHEKLFFGSGTQLSVL.

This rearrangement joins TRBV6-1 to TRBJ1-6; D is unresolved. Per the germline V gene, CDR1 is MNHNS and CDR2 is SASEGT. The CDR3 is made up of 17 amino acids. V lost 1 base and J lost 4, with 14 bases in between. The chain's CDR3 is CASSEGLTPRYNSPLHF. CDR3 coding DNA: TGTGCCAGCAGTGAAGGCCTTACTCCAAGATATAATTCACCCCTCCACTTT.

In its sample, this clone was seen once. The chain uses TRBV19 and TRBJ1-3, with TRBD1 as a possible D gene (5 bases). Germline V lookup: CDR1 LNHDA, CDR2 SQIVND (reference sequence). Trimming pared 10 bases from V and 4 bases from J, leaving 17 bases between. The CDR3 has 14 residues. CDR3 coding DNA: TGTGCCACCTCCGACCCAGGGAGGGGAAACACCATATATTTT. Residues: CATSDPGRGNTIYF. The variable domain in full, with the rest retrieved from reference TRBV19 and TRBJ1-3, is DGGITQSPKYLFRKEGQNVTLSCEQNLNHDAMYWYRQDPGQGLRLIYYSQIVNDFQKGDIAEGYSVSREKKESFPLTVTSAQKNPTAFYLCATSDPGRGNTIYFGEGSWLTVV.

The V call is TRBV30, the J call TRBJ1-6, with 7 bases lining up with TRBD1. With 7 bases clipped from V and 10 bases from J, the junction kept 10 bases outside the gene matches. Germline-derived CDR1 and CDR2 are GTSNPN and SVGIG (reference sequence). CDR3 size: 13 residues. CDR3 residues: CALGTAPMSPLHF. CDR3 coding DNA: TGTGCCTTGGGGACAGCCCCTATGTCACCCCTCCACTTT. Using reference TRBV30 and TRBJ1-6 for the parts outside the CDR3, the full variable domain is SQTIHQWPATLVQPVGSPLSLECTVEGTSNPNLYWYRQAAGRGLQLLFYSVGIGQISSEVPQNLSASRPQDRQFILSSKKLLLSDSGFYLCALGTAPMSPLHFGNGTRLTVT.

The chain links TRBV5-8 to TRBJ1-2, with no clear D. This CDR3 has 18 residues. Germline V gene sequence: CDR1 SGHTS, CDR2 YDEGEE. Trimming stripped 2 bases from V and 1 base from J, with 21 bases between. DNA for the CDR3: TGTGCCAGCAGCTTCGGATGGGAGGAGCTAATTTTTAACTATGGCTACACCTTC. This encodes CASSFGWEELIFNYGYTF.

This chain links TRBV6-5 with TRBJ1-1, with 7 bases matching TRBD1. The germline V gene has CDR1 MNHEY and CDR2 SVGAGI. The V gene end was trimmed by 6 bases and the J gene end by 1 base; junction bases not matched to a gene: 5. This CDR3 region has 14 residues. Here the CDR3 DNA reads TGTGCCAGCAGACAGGGACAGCCGAACACTGAAGCTTTCTTT. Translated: CASRQGQPNTEAFF.